One sample yielded the 15 T cell receptor beta chains listed below, sequenced in a study of blood T cell repertoires in COVID-19. TCRdb's table, derived via immunoSEQ multiplex PCR, lists solely in-frame clones and lacks some. The sample has over 200,000 clones; about 83% are singletons. Sequenced sample: PBMCs or T cells enriched from blood (not recorded which). The source is a woman aged 40-49 years who had recovered from COVID-19.

The chain has TRBV29-1 and TRBJ2-7; tentatively, D is TRBD1 (6 bases). From germline, CDR1 is SQVTM and CDR2 ANQGSEA. V dropped 6 bases and J dropped 6 bases, with 12 bases sitting between them. The CDR3 consists of 11 residues. This CDR3 is CSVRQVIEQYV. DNA of the CDR3: TGCAGCGTCAGACAGGTTATCGAGCAGTACGTC.

The chain recombines TRBV4-1 with TRBJ1-1; perhaps TRBD1 as D (5 bases). The germline V gene has CDR1 MGHRA and CDR2 YSYEKL. V lost 4 bases, J lost 6 bases, and 24 bases lay in between. The CDR3 extends over 17 amino acids. Here the CDR3 reads CASSPRRRDSGEAEAFF. The CDR3 DNA reads TGCGCCAGCAGCCCTCGACGTCGGGACTCCGGCGAAGCTGAAGCTTTCTTT.

The chain combines TRBV24-1 with TRBJ2-1; D not certain. The CDR3 runs to 14 residues. V was shortened by 4 bases and J by 9 bases, with 15 bases between the two germline ends. Per germline, CDR1 KGHDR and CDR2 SFDVKD. The CDR3 DNA reads as TGTGCCACCAGTGACGCTTTCTTAGCCGCTGAGCAGTTCTTC. Protein: CATSDAFLAAEQFF.

V gene TRBV7-2 combines with J gene TRBJ2-5, with a tentative D call TRBD2 (5 bases). The germline V gene encodes CDR1 SGHTA and CDR2 FQGNSA. CDR3 size: 14 residues. V dropped 5 bases and J dropped 2 bases, with 12 bases sitting between them. CDR3 in amino acids: CASSASGPQETQYF. DNA for the CDR3: TGTGCCAGCAGCGCCAGCGGACCTCAAGAGACCCAGTACTTC.

V and J are TRBV7-2 and TRBJ1-2; TRBD1 matches 7 bases. CDR1 and CDR2 from the germline V gene are SGHTA and FQGNSA. CDR3 length equals 14 residues. The V and J ends lost 4 bases and 5 bases, in that order; junction bases with no gene match: 7. The CDR3 here is CASSYNRGQYGYTF. CDR3 bases: TGTGCCAGCAGCTACAACAGGGGCCAATATGGCTACACCTTC.

This chain links TRBV6-5 with TRBJ1-5; TRBD1 matches at 9 bases. Germline CDR1 is MNHEY and CDR2 is SVGAGI. Losses at the gene ends were 5 bases for V and 0 bases for J; bases not matched to a gene: 2. The length of the CDR3 is 15 residues. The chain's CDR3 is CASSRDRASNQPQHF. CDR3 bases: TGTGCCAGCAGTCGGGACAGGGCTAGCAATCAGCCCCAGCATTTT.

The chain employs TRBV7-9 and TRBJ2-1; 13 bases fit TRBD2. Trimming at V came to 2 bases and at J to 5 bases, leaving 9 bases not matched to a gene. This CDR3 is built from 18 residues. CDR1 SEHNR and CDR2 FQNEAQ come from the germline V gene (reference sequence). CDR3 sequence: CASSLPPRLAGGNNEQFF. The CDR3 DNA sequence: TGTGCCAGCAGCTTACCGCCAAGACTAGCGGGAGGAAACAATGAGCAGTTCTTC.

The chain employs TRBV7-2 and TRBJ1-4; tentative D call: TRBD1 (5 bases). CDR1 and CDR2 from the germline V gene are SGHTA and FQGNSA. CDR3 length: 17 residues. V was trimmed by 0 bases and J by 6 bases, leaving 17 bases between them. CDR3 nucleotide sequence: TGTGCCAGCAGCTTAGCGGTGTCGGGGGAGGCTTATGAAAAACTGTTTTTT. It codes for CASSLAVSGEAYEKLFF.

This clone has just one count. V is TRBV7-9 and J is TRBJ1-2; maybe TRBD1 (6 bases). The V and J ends lost 3 bases and 8 bases respectively, with 22 bases between them. CDR1 is SEHNR and CDR2 is FQNEAQ in the germline V gene (reference sequence). The CDR3 totals 16 residues. The CDR3 nucleotides are TGTGCCAGCAGCTTCGATCGGGGACACTTCAATCCGGGCTACACCTTC. This sequence encodes CASSFDRGHFNPGYTF.

This sequence joins TRBV7-2 and TRBJ2-1; 9 bases align to TRBD2. There are 15 residues in the CDR3. The germline V gene has CDR1 SGHTA and CDR2 FQGNSA. J was trimmed by 9 bases and V by 2 bases; bases with no gene match: 8. The CDR3 DNA is TGTGCCAGCAGCTTAATGTTCCGCGGGAGGGGTGAGCAGTTCTTC. Translated, it gives CASSLMFRGRGEQFF.

This chain links TRBV27 with TRBJ1-2; D is uncertain. Germline V lookup: CDR1 MNHEY, CDR2 SMNVEV (reference sequence). The CDR3 contains 15 residues. Trimming left V 5 bases short and J 1 base short, with 14 bases between. This CDR3 reads CASSINSGYNYGYTF. The DNA for the CDR3 is TGTGCCAGCAGTATAAATTCGGGGTATAACTATGGCTACACCTTC.

This chain connects TRBV5-1 to TRBJ1-1, with 7 bases aligning to TRBD1. The germline CDR1 and CDR2 sequences are SGHRS and YFSETQ. The CDR3 consists of 14 residues. J was trimmed by 7 bases and V by 3 bases; bases with no gene match: 9. CDR3 sequence reads: CASSSNRGIGEAFF. The CDR3 DNA sequence: TGCGCCAGCAGCTCAAACAGGGGTATAGGTGAAGCTTTCTTT.

The chain carries TRBV3-1 (or the pseudogene TRBV3-2) and TRBJ1-1; 8 bases map to TRBD1. Trimming cost V 9 bases and J 7 bases; bases outside gene matches: 4. This CDR3 has 11 residues. Per germline, CDR1 LGHDT and CDR2 YNNKEL (reference sequence). The CDR3 nucleotides are TGTGCCAGTCAGGGGGCTTTTGAAGCTTTCTTT. Encoded protein: CASQGAFEAFF.

The chain employs TRBV7-9 and TRBJ2-4; 9 positions agree with TRBD1. Unmatched junction bases numbered 6, after V lost 5 bases and J lost 7 bases. Germline-derived CDR1 and CDR2 are SEHNR and FQNEAQ (reference sequence). The CDR3 covers 14 residues. The CDR3 sequence: CASSNYRGRNIQYF. The CDR3 DNA follows: TGTGCCAGCAGCAACTACAGGGGGCGGAACATTCAGTACTTC.

V gene TRBV27 combines with J gene TRBJ1-2; TRBD1 aligns across 7 bases. This CDR3 region has 16 residues. V shed 5 bases and J 7 bases; nucleotides not matched to a gene: 16. In germline, CDR1 is MNHEY, CDR2 SMNVEV (reference sequence). The DNA for the CDR3 is TGTGCCAGCAGTCCTATGCCGGGACAGACCTATAGTGGCTACACCTTC. Translation: CASSPMPGQTYSGYTF.